This T cell receptor beta chain was captured by sequencing in a study of CD8 T cells in Susac syndrome. Study-wide context: Within the sequenced group of Susac syndrome patients, five or six showed active disease and eight were in remission.

Whole-study results and caveats: The CD4+ T cell repertoire of patients with Susac syndrome showed no detectable clonal expansion. Regarding the TCR sequencing and HLA analysis, the study admitted that a relatively small number of individuals were involved.

J lost 6 bases, V lost 4 bases, and 6 bases had no gene match. The CDR3 covers 14 residues. CDR1 LGHDT and CDR2 YNNKEL come from the germline V gene (reference sequence). To note about this clonotype: Its specificity is unknown.

Random hexamers primed reverse transcription of about 0.5 to 1 ug RNA. Amplification of TCR beta CDR3 spanned 54 Vbeta and 13 Jbeta via immunoSEQ multiplex PCR. TCRdb independently ran MiXCR on the immunoSEQ multiplex PCR reads; one entry per CDR3 protein. The top ten hold approximately 0.52% of the sample, which has roughly 80,000 distinct CDR3 sequences, just over 90% seen once. The sequence derives from a human donor with Susac syndrome. The chain combines TRBV3-1 with TRBJ2-7, with TRBD2 matching 10 bases. Sequenced input: CD4+ T cells from PBMCs. The CDR3 is CASSPGGLAREQYF. The CDR3 DNA reads as TGTGCCAGCAGCCCTGGGGGACTAGCGCGCGAGCAGTACTTC.